Shown below are 31 T cell receptor beta chains from a single sample sequenced in a study of CD8 T cells in ankylosing spondylitis. TCRdb processed the 5' RACE reads anew with MiXCR; each CDR3 protein has one entry. Of just under 350,000 distinct CDR3 sequences in the sample, 14% to 15% were seen once. Input material: blood, either unsorted or a sorted T cell fraction (not recorded which). All receptors derive from a male donor with ankylosing spondylitis or in good health (not recorded which).

The chain combines TRBV29-1 with TRBJ1-1; 8 bases are shared with TRBD1. CDR3 length equals 13 residues. The V and J ends lost 7 bases and 8 bases, in that order; junction bases with no gene match: 12. The germline V gene encodes CDR1 SQVTM and CDR2 ANQGSEA. For the CDR3, the DNA is TGCAGCGCCAAGGGGCAGGGGGCGAAGGAAGCTTTCTTT. It translates to CSAKGQGAKEAFF.

The genes are TRBV6-1 and TRBJ2-4; 9 bases are shared with TRBD1. V lost 6 bases to trimming and J lost 4 bases; unmatched junction nucleotides: 4. The CDR3 extends over 14 amino acids. The V gene's germline CDR1 is MNHNS and CDR2 SASEGT. CDR3 sequence (DNA): TGTGCCAGCAGCCCCGGGACAGGGAAAAACATTCAGTACTTC. Translating it yields CASSPGTGKNIQYF.

This clonotype has at least ten counts. V usage is TRBV10-3 and J usage is TRBJ1-1; 7 nucleotides line up with TRBD1. The V and J ends lost 6 bases and 4 bases, in that order; junction bases with no gene match: 11. CDR3 length: 15 amino acids. Germline lookup yields CDR1 ENHRY and CDR2 SYGVKD. The CDR3 protein is CAIRRETGRVTEAFF. DNA for the CDR3: TGTGCCATCAGGAGGGAGACAGGGAGGGTCACTGAAGCTTTCTTT.

The rearrangement links TRBV6-1 to TRBJ2-1; 7 bases agree with TRBD1. The CDR3 contains 13 residues. Germline V lookup: CDR1 MNHNS, CDR2 SASEGT. Losses at the gene ends were 5 bases for V and 6 bases for J; bases not matched to a gene: 4. The CDR3 here is CASSPGQPNEQFF. CDR3 coding DNA: TGTGCCAGCAGTCCGGGACAGCCCAATGAGCAGTTCTTC.

This clonotype was observed a few times. The V and J genes are TRBV6-1 and TRBJ2-2; 9 nucleotides match TRBD2. This CDR3 comprises 16 residues. The V segment lost 2 bases and the J segment 3 bases; nucleotides outside the gene matches: 4. Germline V gene sequence: CDR1 MNHNS, CDR2 SASEGT. CDR3: CASSEKTSGYTGELFF. DNA of the CDR3: TGTGCCAGCAGTGAAAAGACTAGCGGTTACACCGGGGAGCTGTTTTTT.

The CDR3 DNA is TGCAGCTTCCGACCGTCTCTTTACAATGAGCAGTTCTTC. It translates to CSFRPSLYNEQFF. The genes are TRBV29-1 and TRBJ2-1; D gene unclear. The CDR3 is made up of 13 amino acids. CDR1 is SQVTM and CDR2 is ANQGSEA in the germline V gene. V lost 8 bases and J 4 bases, leaving 15 bases between the germline ends.

This clonotype has more than one count but fewer than ten. The V gene is TRBV7-9, the J gene TRBJ2-3; the D gene is possibly TRBD1 (6 bases). The CDR3 consists of 17 residues. Looked up from germline, CDR1 is SEHNR and CDR2 is FQNEAQ (reference sequence). V was clipped by 5 bases and J by 2 bases, with 20 bases between them. CDR3 bases: TGTGCCAGCAGCCCTTGGTTTGAGGACAGAGCCACAGATACGCAGTATTTT. It encodes CASSPWFEDRATDTQYF.

This clonotype appeared a few times. The gene calls are TRBV7-2 and TRBJ2-3; 7 bases agree with TRBD2. Trimming cost V 5 bases and J 5 bases; bases outside gene matches: 7. The germline V gene has CDR1 SGHTA and CDR2 FQGNSA. CDR3 length equals 14 residues. The DNA for the CDR3 is TGTGCCAGCAGCAATACCGGGGGGAGAGATACGCAGTATTTT. Translated: CASSNTGGRDTQYF. Full variable domain (outside the CDR3, taken from reference TRBV7-2 and TRBJ2-3): GAGVSQSPSNKVTEKGKDVELRCDPISGHTALYWYRQSLGQGLEFLIYFQGNSAPDKSGLPSDRFSAERTGGSVSTLTIQRTQQEDSAVYLCASSNTGGRDTQYFGPGTRLTVL.

A few counts support this clonotype. The V call is TRBV9, the J call TRBJ1-4; a possible D gene is TRBD1 (6 bases). The CDR3 totals 16 residues. V dropped 0 bases and J dropped 5 bases, with 14 bases sitting between them. CDR1 and CDR2 from the germline V gene are SGDLS and YYNGEE. CDR3 DNA: TGTGCCAGCAGCGTAGCTCCCCGAGGGGGGAATGAAAAACTGTTTTTT. Amino acid sequence: CASSVAPRGGNEKLFF.

This clonotype appeared a few times. The J gene is TRBJ2-1, the V gene TRBV29-1, with 10 bases lining up with TRBD1. CDR3 size: 11 residues. Germline V gene data show CDR1 as SQVTM and CDR2 as ANQGSEA. The V and J ends lost 4 bases and 9 bases, in that order; junction bases with no gene match: 0. The CDR3 DNA is TGCAGCGTTGGGACAGGGGGTGAGCAGTTCTTC. Encoded protein: CSVGTGGEQFF.

The rearrangement joins TRBV9 to TRBJ2-2; TRBD1 might be the D (6 bases). Trimming cost V 0 bases and J 1 base, with 7 bases left between them. The CDR3 spans 15 residues. Germline loops: CDR1 SGDLS, CDR2 YYNGEE. CDR3 in DNA: TGTGCCAGCAGCGTAGGGGGGCGGAACACCGGGGAGCTGTTTTTT. Translated, it gives CASSVGGRNTGELFF.

This clonotype was seen repeatedly, ten times or more. The genes are TRBV12-3 or TRBV12-4 and TRBJ1-4; D perhaps matches TRBD1 (6 bases). V gave up 5 bases and J gave up 5 bases, with 15 bases separating them. The length of the CDR3 is 15 residues. CDR3 coding DNA: TGTGCCAGCAGTGCCTTCAGGGGCCAAAATGAAAAACTGTTTTTT. Amino acids: CASSAFRGQNEKLFF.

This clonotype was counted between two and nine times. The chain is built from TRBV12-3 or TRBV12-4 and TRBJ2-6, with a tentative D call TRBD1 (8 bases). The CDR3 has 16 amino acids. V lost 7 bases to trimming and J lost 0 bases, with 13 bases between them. CDR3 DNA sequence: TGTGCCAGCAAGGACAGGGAGGGCTCTGGGGCCAACGTCCTGACTTTC. Protein: CASKDREGSGANVLTF.

This clonotype was recorded a few times. The chain uses TRBV12-3 or TRBV12-4 and TRBJ2-7; D is uncertain. The CDR3 spans 13 residues. Trimming took off 6 bases at V and 4 bases at J, with 13 bases between the two ends. In DNA, the CDR3 is TGTGCCAGCAGCTCGCTCCCTCGGTACGAGCAGTACTTC. It is translated as CASSSLPRYEQYF.

V and J are TRBV4-2 and TRBJ2-7; TRBD2 aligns across 11 bases. The ends lost 4 bases at V and 0 bases at J; junction bases unmatched: 14. Germline CDR1 reads LGHNA; CDR2 reads YNFKEQ. The CDR3 loop spans 19 amino acids. CDR3 nucleotide sequence: TGTGCCAGCAGCCCGCAGGCTAGCGGGAGGTACCGAAGCTCCTACGAGCAGTACTTC. This encodes CASSPQASGRYRSSYEQYF.

V gene TRBV10-3 combines with J gene TRBJ2-1, with D uncertain. V was clipped by 3 bases and J by 8 bases, with 11 bases between them. The CDR3 loop spans 13 amino acids. Per germline, CDR1 ENHRY and CDR2 SYGVKD. The CDR3 loop is CAISDRIGYEQFF. CDR3 sequence (DNA): TGTGCCATCAGTGATAGGATAGGGTATGAGCAGTTCTTC.

This clonotype was counted at least ten times. The chain has TRBV29-1 and TRBJ2-1; 11 bases match TRBD2. This CDR3 has 11 residues. J was trimmed by 15 bases and V by 6 bases; bases with no gene match: 7. Germline V CDR1 and CDR2: SQVTM, ANQGSEA. The CDR3 region is CSVTHLAGGFF. The CDR3, as DNA: TGCAGCGTCACCCATCTAGCGGGGGGGTTCTTC.

The chain has TRBV19 and TRBJ2-7, with D possibly matching TRBD1 (6 bases). The CDR3 loop spans 14 amino acids. The V end was cut by 4 bases, the J end by 4 bases, with 14 bases between. The germline CDR1 and CDR2 sequences are LNHDA and SQIVND (reference sequence). The CDR3 spells CASSKTGLRYEQYF. CDR3 in DNA: TGTGCCAGTAGTAAGACAGGTTTGAGGTACGAGCAGTACTTC.

This clonotype occurred a few times. This chain links TRBV5-1 with TRBJ1-1, with D possibly being TRBD1 (5 bases). The CDR3 consists of 15 residues. Germline V gene sequence: CDR1 SGHRS, CDR2 YFSETQ. V was trimmed by 0 bases and J by 9 bases, leaving 18 bases between them. CDR3: CASSLAGSPGFQAFF. The DNA for the CDR3 is TGCGCCAGCAGCTTGGCAGGGAGTCCGGGGTTCCAAGCTTTCTTT. Full variable domain (missing parts from reference TRBV5-1 and TRBJ1-1): KAGVTQTPRYLIKTRGQQVTLSCSPISGHRSVSWYQQTPGQGLQFLFEYFSETQRNKGNFPGRFSGRQFSNSRSEMNVSTLELGDSALYLCASSLAGSPGFQAFFGQGTRLTVV.

The chain has TRBV20-1 and TRBJ2-2; unclear D gene. Trimming pared 0 bases from V and 1 base from J, leaving 6 bases between. The CDR3 runs 14 residues. In germline, CDR1 is DFQATT, CDR2 SNEGSKA (reference sequence). CDR3 nucleotide sequence: TGCAGTGCTAGAGAACTTCTGAACACCGGGGAGCTGTTTTTT. This translates into CSARELLNTGELFF.

A few counts support this clonotype. The V call is TRBV20-1, the J call TRBJ2-1, with 8 bases fitting TRBD1. The CDR3 is made up of 16 amino acids. Germline CDR1 reads DFQATT; CDR2 reads SNEGSKA (reference sequence). J lost 7 bases, V lost 8 bases, and 19 bases had no gene match. The CDR3 region has the DNA TGCAGTCCGAGCCTCGACAGGGGCCCCCAGAGGAATGAGCAGTTCTTC. Amino acid sequence: CSPSLDRGPQRNEQFF.

J is TRBJ2-5 and V is TRBV7-9, with D unresolved. This CDR3 contains 14 residues. Between the trimmed V and J ends, which lost 0 bases and 2 bases, there was a span of 7 bases. Germline V lookup: CDR1 SEHNR, CDR2 FQNEAQ (reference sequence). CDR3 sequence: CASSLALGQETQYF. Written as DNA, the CDR3 is TGTGCCAGCAGCTTAGCGCTAGGGCAAGAGACCCAGTACTTC.

The chain recombines TRBV5-1 with TRBJ2-5, with 8 bases identical to TRBD2. Germline CDR1 is SGHRS and CDR2 is YFSETQ. V trimming: 5 bases; J trimming: 0 bases; junction bases outside the gene matches: 9. This CDR3 spans 16 amino acids. CDR3 protein: CASRKREREYQETQYF. The CDR3 DNA reads as TGCGCCAGCAGAAAGAGAGAGCGGGAGTACCAAGAGACCCAGTACTTC.

This chain links TRBV6-1 with TRBJ2-7, with 7 bases aligning to TRBD1. The CDR3 contains 14 residues. After removal of 1 base from V and 3 bases from J, the junction contained 3 bases not matched to a gene. Germline CDR1 and CDR2: MNHNS and SASEGT. The CDR3 DNA reads TGTGCCAGCAGTGAAGTAGGGGGCGTCTACGAGCAGTACTTC. This translates into CASSEVGGVYEQYF.

This clonotype was observed at least ten times. This chain links TRBV12-3 or TRBV12-4 with TRBJ2-2; tentatively, D is TRBD1 (5 bases). The germline V and J ends were trimmed by 6 bases and 4 bases, with 15 bases remaining between them. This CDR3 is 15 amino acids long. The CDR3 DNA follows: TGTGCCAGCAGCGTTCTCCAGGGATTCACCGGGGAGCTGTTTTTT. It translates to CASSVLQGFTGELFF.

This clonotype has a count of ten or more. The chain combines TRBV3-1 with TRBJ2-2, with D possibly being TRBD1 (5 bases). The CDR3 runs 16 residues. In germline, CDR1 is LGHDT, CDR2 YNNKEL (reference sequence). V shed 1 base and J shed 2 bases, with 11 bases lying between them. CDR3 bases: TGTGCCAGCAGCCAAGGGGCAGGGTACAACACCGGGGAGCTGTTTTTT. Amino acid sequence: CASSQGAGYNTGELFF.

This clonotype has at least ten counts. The chain carries TRBV20-1 and TRBJ2-2; TRBD2 aligns across 11 bases. The CDR3 loop spans 15 amino acids. CDR1 and CDR2 from the germline V gene are DFQATT and SNEGSKA (reference sequence). V shed 6 bases, J shed 4 bases, and the junction held 7 bases outside the gene matches. The CDR3: CSASGTSGSTGELFF. Written as DNA, the CDR3 is TGCAGTGCCTCTGGGACTAGCGGAAGCACCGGGGAGCTGTTTTTT.

This clonotype showed up many times. The chain carries TRBV7-2 and TRBJ2-5, with TRBD2 matching over 9 bases. The J segment lost 2 bases and the V segment lost 6 bases, leaving 7 bases of the junction unmatched. The length of the CDR3 is 15 residues. The germline gives CDR1 SGHTA, CDR2 FQGNSA. This chain's CDR3 is CASSRREGQQETQYF. The CDR3, as DNA: TGTGCCAGCAGTAGGCGGGAGGGCCAACAAGAGACCCAGTACTTC.

There are many counts of this clonotype. The chain couples TRBV10-3 to TRBJ2-2, with D perhaps being TRBD1 or TRBD2 (5 bases each). V was cut by 5 bases and J by 5 bases, with 33 bases left in between. Germline CDR1 is ENHRY and CDR2 is SYGVKD. This CDR3 has 21 residues. The CDR3 DNA follows: TGTGCCATCAGTCCTTCCCCAGGGCTTGTACCCCGGGAAGGGGCGACCGGGGAGCTGTTTTTT. This gives the protein CAISPSPGLVPREGATGELFF.

This clonotype has only a few counts. The J gene is TRBJ2-3, the V gene TRBV29-1; a weak D match, TRBD2 (6 bases). Trimming cost V 7 bases and J 1 base, with 12 bases left between them. The germline V gene has CDR1 SQVTM and CDR2 ANQGSEA. There are 13 residues in the CDR3. The DNA of the CDR3 is TGCAGCGCCCGACTAGAGGGCACAGATACGCAGTATTTT. Translation gives CSARLEGTDTQYF.

The genes are TRBV20-1 and TRBJ2-7; D may be TRBD2 (6 bases). This CDR3 is built from 13 residues. Trimming took 7 bases from V and 5 from J, leaving 18 bases between them. Germline loops: CDR1 DFQATT, CDR2 SNEGSKA (reference sequence). This CDR3 is CSVRGRVFNEQYF. For the CDR3, the DNA is TGCAGTGTCCGGGGGAGAGTTTTCAACGAGCAGTACTTC.